These 14 T cell receptor beta chains were sequenced from one sample in a study of early stage breast cancer tumors. Using immunoSEQ multiplex PCR, the repertoire was profiled, and TCRdb retains in-frame clones only, with some absent. The repertoire holds about 72,000 clones, with 65% to 80% as singletons. Sequencing was carried out using blood. These receptors were obtained from a person in their sixties or seventies with breast cancer.

The chain uses TRBV19 and TRBJ2-7, with 9 bases identical to TRBD2. The CDR3 length is 14 residues. Germline lookup yields CDR1 LNHDA and CDR2 SQIVND (reference sequence). V shed 5 bases and J 6 bases; nucleotides not matched to a gene: 8. This CDR3 is CASSVAGEISEQYF. CDR3 DNA sequence: TGTGCCAGTAGTGTAGCGGGAGAAATTAGCGAGCAGTACTTC.

This sequence joins TRBV2 and TRBJ2-7; D may be TRBD2 (7 bases). The CDR3 has 16 residues. V was clipped by 4 bases and J by 5 bases, with 21 bases between them. Germline V lookup: CDR1 SNHLY, CDR2 FYNNEI. The CDR3 coding sequence is TGTGCCAGCAGTGGGGGAGGGGGACGGGTGAGCAACGAGCAGTACTTC. Its protein is CASSGGGGRVSNEQYF.

The CDR3 DNA is TGCGCCAGCAGCCGGGTAGGGGGGAACACAGATACGCAGTATTTT. Encoded protein: CASSRVGGNTDTQYF. The chain carries TRBV5-1 and TRBJ2-3, with D possibly called TRBD1 or TRBD2 (6 bases each). The CDR3 has 15 residues. V lost 4 bases to trimming and J lost 2 bases, with 14 bases between them. Germline assignment: CDR1 SGHRS and CDR2 YFSETQ.

Only one count was recorded for this clone. For the CDR3, the DNA is TGTGCCAGCGCTGGGTTGGTCTTGAACACCGGGGAGCTGTTTTTT. It encodes CASAGLVLNTGELFF. This chain connects TRBV6-5 to TRBJ2-2; D unresolved. This CDR3 contains 15 residues. The V gene's germline CDR1 is MNHEY and CDR2 SVGAGI. The V end was cut by 8 bases, the J end by 1 base, with 14 bases between.

The chain joins TRBV5-4 to TRBJ1-1; a possible D gene is TRBD1 (5 bases). This CDR3 spans 16 amino acids. CDR1 SGHNT and CDR2 YYREEE come from the germline V gene (reference sequence). V was clipped by 4 bases and J by 0 bases, with 16 bases between them. CDR3 in amino acids: CASSLGPSGVNTEAFF. The DNA of the CDR3 is TGTGCCAGCAGCCTGGGACCGTCCGGCGTGAACACTGAAGCTTTCTTT.

This clone was recorded once. V gene TRBV30 combines with J gene TRBJ1-5; possible D gene TRBD1, 5 bases. The CDR3 is made up of 16 amino acids. Germline assignment: CDR1 GTSNPN and CDR2 SVGIG (reference sequence). The V gene lost 2 bases and the J gene lost 7 bases, with 21 bases spanning the gap. This chain's CDR3 is CAWSTLGGSIGQPQHF. Written as DNA, the CDR3 is TGTGCCTGGAGTACCCTCGGGGGAAGTATAGGACAGCCCCAGCATTTT.

This clone was observed a single time. The chain joins TRBV9 to TRBJ2-7, with D unresolved. The CDR3 loop spans 14 amino acids. Germline CDR1 SGDLS, CDR2 YYNGEE. V gave up 0 bases and J gave up 0 bases, with 7 bases separating them. The CDR3 region is CASSVGTVSYEQYF. In nucleotides, the CDR3 is TGTGCCAGCAGCGTAGGAACAGTCTCCTACGAGCAGTACTTC.

The CDR3 region has the DNA TGCGCCAGCAGCCAAGACCCGTTTGGAGGTGAGCAGTTCTTC. It yields the protein CASSQDPFGGEQFF. V is TRBV4-3 and J is TRBJ2-1; perhaps TRBD2 as D (5 bases). V lost 0 bases and J 9 bases, leaving 12 bases between the germline ends. This CDR3 region has 14 residues. CDR1 LGHNA and CDR2 YSLEER come from the germline V gene.

J is TRBJ2-3 and V is TRBV13; D remains unclear. V was pared by 0 bases and J by 2 bases, with 6 bases between. Germline V lookup: CDR1 PRHDT, CDR2 FYEKMQ (reference sequence). CDR3 size: 14 residues. In DNA form, the CDR3 reads TGTGCCAGCAGCTTAGGCTTCACCACAGATACGCAGTATTTT. Residues: CASSLGFTTDTQYF.

The chain recombines TRBV5-1 with TRBJ2-3; 9 nucleotides line up with TRBD2. Germline CDR1 is SGHRS and CDR2 is YFSETQ. The CDR3 length is 16 residues. Unmatched junction bases numbered 8, after V lost 1 base and J lost 5 bases. Here the CDR3 DNA reads TGCGCCAGCAGCTTGATTGGCGGGGGGGCTGAAGATACGCAGTATTTT. Translating gives CASSLIGGGAEDTQYF.

The CDR3 reads CAISESISGSGELFF. The CDR3 DNA follows: TGTGCCATCAGTGAGTCGATTAGCGGGTCCGGGGAGCTGTTTTTT. The J gene is TRBJ2-2, the V gene TRBV10-3, with 7 bases lining up with TRBD2. The V gene's germline CDR1 is ENHRY and CDR2 SYGVKD. The V and J ends lost 0 bases and 6 bases, in that order; junction bases with no gene match: 4. The CDR3 spans 15 residues.

DNA of the CDR3: TGTGCCAGCAGCTCATACAGACTAGTACGACCCGGGGAGCTGTTTTTT. Translated: CASSSYRLVRPGELFF. The V gene is TRBV11-1, the J gene TRBJ2-2; possibly TRBD2 for D (6 bases). Germline-derived CDR1 and CDR2 are SGHAT and FQDESV (reference sequence). CDR3 length equals 16 residues. V was clipped by 4 bases and J by 6 bases, with 18 bases between them. The complete variable domain, with remaining parts taken from reference TRBV11-1 and TRBJ2-2, reads EAEVAQSPRYKITEKSQAVAFWCDPISGHATLYWYRQILGQGPELLVQFQDESVVDDSQLPKDRFSAERLKGVDSTLKIQPAELGDSAMYLCASSSYRLVRPGELFFGEGSRLTVL.

This sequence joins TRBV5-4 and TRBJ1-2; tentatively, D is TRBD1 (6 bases). With 5 bases removed from V and 8 bases from J, the gap between germline ends came to 13 bases. The germline CDR1 and CDR2 sequences are SGHNT and YYREEE (reference sequence). This CDR3 has 12 amino acids. CDR3 region: CASSSGGPGYTF. The CDR3 DNA follows: TGTGCCAGCAGTTCCGGGGGGCCAGGCTACACCTTC.

This rearrangement joins TRBV5-1 to TRBJ1-1; D unresolved. Trimming left V 2 bases short and J 1 base short, with 9 bases between. The germline CDR1 and CDR2 sequences are SGHRS and YFSETQ. This CDR3 contains 14 residues. The chain's CDR3 is CASSFALGNTEAFF. The CDR3 DNA follows: TGCGCCAGCAGCTTCGCCCTGGGGAACACTGAAGCTTTCTTT.